This T cell receptor (beta chain) appears in the sequencing data of a study of patients and donors after allogeneic stem cell transplantation. MiXCR was run by TCRdb on the RT-PCR reads, yielding one entry per CDR3 protein. There are approximately 170,000 distinct CDR3 sequences in the sample; about 24% occur only once, and roughly a quarter lies in the top ten. CDR3 size: 13 residues. Germline CDR1 and CDR2: DFQATT and SNEGSKA (reference sequence). Trimming cost V 5 bases and J 5 bases, with 13 bases left between them. The chain carries TRBV20-1 and TRBJ2-1; possible D gene TRBD2, 5 bases. Sequencing used blood, either unsorted or a sorted T cell fraction (not recorded which). The origin of this receptor is a human donor who was either an allogeneic HSCT recipient or a stem cell or donor lymphocyte infusion donor (not recorded which). It is not recorded whose cells these are; they may come from a transplant donor. CDR3 residues: CSAPRTGDNEQFF. For the CDR3, the DNA is TGCAGTGCTCCCCGGACTGGGGACAATGAGCAGTTCTTC.